This TCR beta chain is drawn from a study of OX40 agonist ivuxolimab in advanced cancers. Overall study results and limits: With doses of 0.1-3.0 mg/kg, partial responders showed among the lowest clonal expansion.

On this clone: Its specificity is not known.

Trimming took 4 bases from V and 5 from J, leaving 15 bases between them. Germline V lookup: CDR1 SNHLY, CDR2 FYNNEI. This CDR3 is built from 14 residues. TCRdb keeps only in-frame clones here, not all; method: immunoSEQ multiplex PCR. The profile shows under 70,000 clones, approximately 84% of them singletons. The receptor was derived from an adult with an advanced solid tumor such as melanoma, head and neck, liver or kidney cancer. The input for sequencing was CD4+ or CD8+ T cells sorted from blood, taken in a trial of the OX40 agonist ivuxolimab. V and J are TRBV2 and TRBJ2-7, with D perhaps matching TRBD1 (6 bases). The CDR3 DNA follows: TGTGCCAGCAGTGTAATCCAGGGGATCCACGAGCAGTACTTC. It encodes CASSVIQGIHEQYF.